The 26 T cell receptor beta chains reported below all come from one sample, sequenced in a study of T cell responses to AZD1222 COVID-19 vaccine. TCRdb's copy holds only in-frame clones and misses some; the assay was immunoSEQ multiplex PCR. The sample has 45,000 to 70,000 clones; around 85% are singletons. The sample was peripheral blood, taken on day 0 of AZD1222 vaccination. All receptors come from an adult in good health.

The V call is TRBV28, the J call TRBJ1-1; maybe TRBD1 (6 bases). The length of the CDR3 is 11 residues. Germline V CDR1 and CDR2: MDHEN, SYDVKM. V lost 6 bases and J lost 11, with 13 bases in between. CDR3 in amino acids: CASSDIQGAFF. DNA for the CDR3: TGTGCCAGCAGCGACATCCAGGGGGCTTTCTTT.

This CDR3 reads CASSQDGQFGELFF. In DNA form, the CDR3 reads TGTGCCAGCAGCCAAGATGGCCAGTTCGGGGAGCTGTTTTTT. The chain links TRBV3-1 (or the pseudogene TRBV3-2) to TRBJ2-2; D gene uncertain. CDR1 is LGHDT, CDR2 YNNKEL, per germline (reference sequence). The V end was cut by 0 bases, the J end by 7 bases, with 9 bases between. This CDR3 has 14 residues.

V is TRBV30 and J is TRBJ1-4; D is unclear. V was shortened by 5 bases and J by 6 bases, with 10 bases between the two germline ends. Looked up from germline, CDR1 is GTSNPN and CDR2 is SVGIG (reference sequence). The CDR3 spans 12 residues. CDR3: CAWSGLHEKLFF. The CDR3, as DNA: TGTGCCTGGTCTGGGTTACATGAAAAACTGTTTTTT.

This clone was counted a single time. DNA of the CDR3: TGCAGCGTTGATGGTGGGGGAAGAGGGTATGGCTACACCTTC. Its translation: CSVDGGGRGYGYTF. This chain uses TRBV29-1 with TRBJ1-2, with a tentative D call TRBD1 (5 bases). Germline V lookup: CDR1 SQVTM, CDR2 ANQGSEA. The CDR3 sequence is 14 residues long. Trimming shortened V by 3 bases and J by 5 bases, and 16 bases separated the two germline ends.

The chain recombines TRBV2 with TRBJ2-7; D unresolved. Trimming pared 4 bases from V and 3 bases from J, leaving 4 bases between. The CDR3 has 11 residues. Per the germline V gene, CDR1 is SNHLY and CDR2 is FYNNEI. The CDR3 reads CASSAVYEQYF. The CDR3 bases are TGTGCCAGCAGTGCGGTCTACGAGCAGTACTTC.

The J gene is TRBJ1-2, the V gene TRBV30, with D possibly TRBD1 on 6 matching bases. The V gene's germline CDR1 is GTSNPN and CDR2 SVGIG (reference sequence). V lost 5 bases to trimming and J lost 2 bases, with 12 bases between them. The CDR3 is made up of 13 amino acids. This CDR3 is CAWQDQGNYGYTF. The CDR3 DNA reads TGTGCCTGGCAAGATCAGGGGAACTATGGCTACACCTTC.

The chain employs TRBV5-1 and TRBJ1-1; 7 nucleotides agree with TRBD1. Trimming at V came to 0 bases and at J to 4 bases, leaving 3 bases not matched to a gene. Per germline, CDR1 SGHRS and CDR2 YFSETQ. There are 14 residues in the CDR3. CDR3 sequence (DNA): TGCGCCAGCAGCTTGGACAGGGGTGCCACTGAAGCTTTCTTT. Protein: CASSLDRGATEAFF.

This clone was detected only a few times. The J gene is TRBJ1-1, the V gene TRBV20-1, with 8 bases fitting TRBD1. V lost 3 bases, J lost 4 bases, and 7 bases stayed unmatched. The germline V gene encodes CDR1 DFQATT and CDR2 SNEGSKA (reference sequence). The CDR3 is 14 residues long. CDR3 nucleotide sequence: TGCAGTGCTAGTATCTCGACAGGGGCCACTGAAGCTTTCTTT. This sequence encodes CSASISTGATEAFF.

The J gene is TRBJ2-7, the V gene TRBV19; no clear D. Germline CDR1 is LNHDA and CDR2 is SQIVND (reference sequence). CDR3 length equals 15 residues. The V gene lost 3 bases and the J gene lost 0 bases, with 12 bases spanning the gap. This CDR3 reads CASSMEGLSSYEQYF. CDR3 nucleotide sequence: TGTGCCAGTAGTATGGAAGGTCTGAGCTCCTACGAGCAGTACTTC.

This clone was seen a handful of times. V and J are TRBV10-3 and TRBJ1-1; the D is unclear. Germline V gives CDR1 ENHRY, CDR2 SYGVKD. This CDR3 spans 13 amino acids. Trimming took 6 bases from V and 3 from J, leaving 11 bases between them. CDR3 nucleotides: TGTGCCATCAGCGGCGACAAGTACACTGAAGCTTTCTTT. The encoded protein is CAISGDKYTEAFF.

V gene TRBV6-5 combines with J gene TRBJ2-7; unclear D gene. The CDR3 has 15 amino acids. Germline CDR1 reads MNHEY; CDR2 reads SVGAGI. V was pared by 7 bases and J by 5 bases, with 21 bases between. The CDR3 sequence: CASKLGLTPGDEQYF. The CDR3, as DNA: TGTGCCAGCAAATTGGGCCTCACTCCAGGAGACGAGCAGTACTTC.

V usage is TRBV28 and J usage is TRBJ1-2; 7 nucleotides agree with TRBD1. This CDR3 is 12 amino acids long. Germline values: CDR1 MDHEN, CDR2 SYDVKM. The V and J ends lost 3 bases and 8 bases, in that order; junction bases with no gene match: 3. This chain's CDR3 is CASSLDRRGYTF. CDR3 DNA: TGTGCCAGCAGTTTGGACAGGCGGGGCTACACCTTC.

The chain links TRBV12-3 or TRBV12-4 to TRBJ2-1; D is unresolved. The CDR3 has 13 residues. The germline V and J ends were trimmed by 2 bases and 5 bases, with 7 bases remaining between them. The chain's CDR3 is CASSLRQNNEQFF. The CDR3 region has the DNA TGTGCCAGCAGTTTACGGCAGAACAATGAGCAGTTCTTC.

V is TRBV5-4 and J is TRBJ1-1; D perhaps matches TRBD1 (6 bases). The CDR3 loop spans 16 amino acids. Germline loops: CDR1 SGHNT, CDR2 YYREEE (reference sequence). V was clipped by 3 bases and J by 0 bases, with 15 bases between them. CDR3 in DNA: TGTGCCAGCAGCTCCACTCCACAGGGCATGAACACTGAAGCTTTCTTT. This translates into CASSSTPQGMNTEAFF.

V is TRBV7-3 and J is TRBJ2-3; D is undetermined. The CDR3 is 12 residues long. The ends were cut back, 3 bases at V and 1 base at J, with 2 bases in the middle. CDR1 and CDR2 from the germline V gene are SGHTA and FQGTGA. CDR3 loop: CASSFGTDTQYF. CDR3 DNA: TGTGCCAGCAGCTTCGGCACAGATACGCAGTATTTT.

For the CDR3, the DNA is TGTGCCAGCAGTTCGGGACAGTTGACCTACGAGCAGTACTTC. Translating it yields CASSSGQLTYEQYF. V gene TRBV28 combines with J gene TRBJ2-7; 7 nucleotides agree with TRBD1. The V gene end was trimmed by 4 bases and the J gene end by 2 bases; junction bases not matched to a gene: 5. This CDR3 is 14 amino acids long. In germline, CDR1 is MDHEN, CDR2 SYDVKM.

The chain combines TRBV7-9 with TRBJ2-1; 11 positions match TRBD1. This CDR3 has 15 residues. After removal of 4 bases from V and 3 bases from J, the junction contained 2 bases not matched to a gene. Germline CDR1 is SEHNR and CDR2 is FQNEAQ (reference sequence). CDR3 amino acids: CASSSGQGDYNEQFF. In DNA, the CDR3 is TGTGCCAGCAGCTCGGGACAGGGGGACTACAATGAGCAGTTCTTC.

The chain combines TRBV28 with TRBJ2-7; tentatively, D is TRBD2 (7 bases). Trimming removed 3 bases at V and 4 bases at J, with 10 bases between. Germline V gene lookup returns CDR1 MDHEN and CDR2 SYDVKM. The CDR3 covers 13 residues. Written as DNA, the CDR3 is TGTGCCAGCAGTTTCGGGGGGCCATACGAGCAGTACTTC. This encodes CASSFGGPYEQYF.

The chain uses TRBV7-3 and TRBJ1-1; D call uncertain. The CDR3 runs 14 residues. Germline CDR1 SGHTA, CDR2 FQGTGA. V lost 5 bases to trimming and J lost 2 bases, with 12 bases between them. This CDR3 reads CASSPGQTNTEAFF. The DNA for the CDR3 is TGTGCCAGCAGCCCCGGGCAAACAAACACTGAAGCTTTCTTT.

This clone turned up a few times. This chain joins TRBV15 and TRBJ1-5, with D perhaps TRBD1 (6 bases). The V gene's germline CDR1 is LNHNV and CDR2 YYDKDF (reference sequence). V was shortened by 8 bases and J by 0 bases, with 14 bases between the two germline ends. There are 15 residues in the CDR3. DNA of the CDR3: TGTGCCACCCTGGACAGCCCGAATAGCAATCAGCCCCAGCATTTT. This translates into CATLDSPNSNQPQHF.

The J gene is TRBJ2-1, the V gene TRBV30, with no clear D. Germline V lookup: CDR1 GTSNPN, CDR2 SVGIG (reference sequence). Trimming pared 0 bases from V and 7 bases from J, leaving 7 bases between. The CDR3 is made up of 12 amino acids. The CDR3 sequence is CAWSVLGNEQFF. The CDR3 DNA reads as TGTGCCTGGAGTGTTTTGGGAAATGAGCAGTTCTTC.

DNA for the CDR3: TGTGCCAGCAGTCCCCGGATGAACACTGAAGCTTTCTTT. This gives the protein CASSPRMNTEAFF. The chain uses TRBV28 and TRBJ1-1; D not certain. Between the trimmed V and J ends, which lost 5 bases and 0 bases, there was a span of 7 bases. The CDR3 is 13 amino acids. Germline lookup yields CDR1 MDHEN and CDR2 SYDVKM. The whole variable domain, filled in from reference TRBV28 and TRBJ1-1, reads DVKVTQSSRYLVKRTGEKVFLECVQDMDHENMFWYRQDPGLGLRLIYFSYDVKMKEKGDIPEGYSVSREKKERFSLILESASTNQTSMYLCASSPRMNTEAFFGQGTRLTVV.

The chain recombines TRBV19 with TRBJ2-5, with a possible D match to TRBD1 (6 bases). Germline CDR1 LNHDA, CDR2 SQIVND (reference sequence). CDR3 size: 13 residues. V was clipped by 8 bases and J by 1 base, with 11 bases between them. The CDR3 coding sequence is TGTGCCAGTTCAGGGGCGCTCCAAGAGACCCAGTACTTC. This gives the protein CASSGALQETQYF.

This chain joins TRBV28 and TRBJ1-1, with a tentative D call TRBD1 (6 bases). Germline V lookup: CDR1 MDHEN, CDR2 SYDVKM. CDR3 length: 12 residues. The V and J ends lost 7 bases and 8 bases respectively, with 14 bases between them. The CDR3 reads CASTLYGTEAFF. The DNA for the CDR3 is TGTGCCAGCACCCTATACGGGACAGAAGCTTTCTTT.

This chain connects TRBV28 to TRBJ1-1; D unclear. From germline, CDR1 is MDHEN and CDR2 SYDVKM. With 2 bases removed from V and 3 bases from J, the gap between germline ends came to 10 bases. The CDR3 covers 14 residues. CDR3 in DNA: TGTGCCAGCAGTTTAATTTCGGACTACACTGAAGCTTTCTTT. Translation gives CASSLISDYTEAFF. The entire variable domain, with the rest obtained from reference TRBV28 and TRBJ1-1, is as follows: DVKVTQSSRYLVKRTGEKVFLECVQDMDHENMFWYRQDPGLGLRLIYFSYDVKMKEKGDIPEGYSVSREKKERFSLILESASTNQTSMYLCASSLISDYTEAFFGQGTRLTVV.

This clone was observed a handful of times. J is TRBJ2-7 and V is TRBV5-1; D possibly corresponds to TRBD2 (6 bases). CDR1 is SGHRS, CDR2 YFSETQ, per germline. The CDR3 loop spans 15 amino acids. Trimming took 4 bases from V and 3 from J, leaving 17 bases between them. CDR3 bases: TGCGCCAGCAGCCCCCAGCCGGGGGAGGACTACGAGCAGTACTTC. Its translation: CASSPQPGEDYEQYF.